The sequence of this TCR beta chain was determined in a study of type 1 and type 2 diabetes patients. PCR was run on genomic DNA. The TCR beta CDR3 region was amplified using 30 forward and 13 reverse primers. From the multiplex PCR reads, TCRdb called clonotypes with MiXCR, one entry per CDR3 protein. Of 270,000 or so distinct CDR3 sequences listed, approximately 50% were seen once; the top ten hold roughly an eighth. V was clipped by 9 bases and J by 7 bases; unmatched bases: 25. CDR3 length: 18 amino acids. The chain recombines TRBV12-3 or TRBV12-4 with TRBJ2-7; 9 positions match TRBD1. The receptor's source is a man aged 18 to 35 with type 2 diabetes. Sequencing used peripheral blood mononuclear cells (PBMCs). The CDR3 is CASSIDSGGQGISNEQYF. The CDR3 nucleotides read TGTGCCAGTAGTATAGATTCGGGGGGACAGGGCATTAGCAATGAGCAGTACTTC.